This is a list of T cell receptor beta chains from one sample in a study of metastatic and nonmetastatic thyroid tumors. TCRdb used MiXCR to call clones anew from the PCR reads. The table lists about 40,000 clones, about a sixth of them singletons, with over 3.5% in the top ten. The sample was blood. The receptors shown here come from a female donor with papillary thyroid cancer or a benign thyroid nodule (not recorded which). Some clones in this sample may be carry-over from other donors' samples. Both conserved end residues are part of each CDR3. D genes are given only for firm matches. Some rows mark clone size as missing; the rest say once, few, many or name a class of expanded clone.

TRBJ1-3	TRBD1	many	TRBV5-1	CASSPGQGVSTGNTIYF	TGCGCCAGCAGCCCGGGACAGGGAGTCTCAACTGGAAACACCATATATTTT
TRBJ1-4	TRBD1	many	TRBV2	CASNDRGTNEKLFF	TGTGCCAGCAACGACAGGGGGACCAATGAAAAACTGTTTTTT
TRBJ2-1	TRBD2	many	TRBV24-1	CATRISGSNEQFF	TGTGCCACCCGGATTAGCGGGTCAAATGAGCAGTTCTTC
TRBJ1-2	NA	many	TRBV9	CASSPGAGGYGYTF	TGTGCCAGCAGCCCCGGGGCGGGGGGCTATGGCTACACCTTC
TRBJ2-1	TRBD1	few	TRBV12-3/TRBV12-4	CASSSKTGDNEQFF	TGTGCCAGCAGTTCGAAGACAGGGGACAATGAGCAGTTCTTC
TRBJ1-2	NA	many	TRBV6-5	CASSYWGDHTYGYTF	TGTGCCAGCAGTTACTGGGGGGACCATACTTATGGCTACACCTTC
TRBJ1-2	NA	many	TRBV20-1	CSATLRDPRTNYGYTF	TGCAGTGCTACCCTACGTGACCCGAGGACTAACTATGGCTACACCTTC
TRBJ2-2	TRBD1	many	TRBV10-3	CAISSDRRSGELFF	TGTGCCATCAGTTCGGACAGGAGGTCCGGGGAGCTGTTTTTT
TRBJ2-1	NA	many	TRBV11-2	CASTLGNEQFF	TGTGCCAGCACACTTGGAAATGAGCAGTTCTTC
TRBJ1-1	TRBD1	few	TRBV12-3/TRBV12-4	CASSPLGQGSGNTEAFF	TGTGCCAGCAGTCCCTTGGGACAGGGGTCAGGGAACACTGAAGCTTTCTTT
TRBJ2-2	NA	many	TRBV5-6	CASSLPNLNTEELFF	TGTGCCAGCAGCTTGCCCAACCTAAACACCGAGGAGCTGTTTTTT
TRBJ1-1	NA	NA	TRBV5-1	CASSFSGLETEAFF	TGCGCCAGCAGCTTCTCGGGGTTAGAAACTGAAGCTTTCTTT
TRBJ2-5	NA	many	TRBV18	CASSPEDLSFQETQYF	TGTGCCAGCTCACCAGAGGACCTATCATTCCAAGAGACCCAGTACTTC
TRBJ1-2	NA	many	TRBV5-4	CASSPPPGTQLYGYTF	TGTGCCAGCAGCCCCCCCCCCGGGACGCAACTCTATGGCTACACCTTC
TRBJ2-1	NA	many	TRBV12-3/TRBV12-4	CASSQTHEQFF	TGTGCCAGCAGTCAGACTCACGAGCAGTTCTTC
TRBJ2-1	TRBD1	many	TRBV7-2	CASRPPGQGTYNEQFF	TGTGCCAGCAGACCCCCGGGACAGGGTACCTACAATGAGCAGTTCTTC
TRBJ2-2	NA	few	TRBV24-1	CATSDPGEENTGELFF	TGTGCCACCAGTGATCCCGGTGAAGAGAACACCGGGGAGCTGTTTTTT
TRBJ2-3	NA	many	TRBV15	CATSPGHFTDTQYF	TGTGCCACCAGCCCTGGACACTTCACAGATACGCAGTATTTT
TRBJ1-2	NA	few	TRBV6-1	CASTWTEAANYGYTF	TGTGCCAGCACCTGGACAGAAGCAGCTAACTATGGCTACACCTTC
TRBJ2-7	TRBD2	many	TRBV7-8	CASSLGTSGRYFYEQYF	TGTGCCAGCAGCCTGGGGACTAGCGGGAGGTATTTCTACGAGCAGTACTTC
TRBJ2-5	TRBD1	many	TRBV9	CASSSTTGGETQYF	TGTGCCAGCAGCTCAACGACAGGGGGGGAGACCCAGTACTTC
TRBJ1-1	NA	many	TRBV5-5	CASSWQGNTEAFF	TGTGCCAGCAGCTGGCAAGGGAACACTGAAGCTTTCTTT
TRBJ2-5	NA	many	TRBV24-1	CATSDFRGAEETQYF	TGTGCCACCAGTGATTTTAGGGGGGCTGAGGAGACCCAGTACTTC
TRBJ2-5	NA	many	TRBV20-1	CSARVVVAGIEETQYF	TGCAGTGCTAGAGTGGTGGTTGCCGGGATAGAAGAGACCCAGTACTTC
TRBJ2-1	TRBD2	many	TRBV5-1	CASSLSGGFSYNEQFF	TGCGCCAGCAGCTTAAGCGGGGGGTTCTCCTACAATGAGCAGTTCTTC
TRBJ1-5	TRBD1	NA	TRBV5-4	CASSLPGQGVYINQPQHF	TGTGCCAGCAGCTTGCCGGGACAGGGAGTTTATATCAATCAGCCCCAGCATTTT
TRBJ2-7	NA	many	TRBV4-2	CASSLTDTYEQYF	TGTGCCAGCAGTCTGACGGATACCTACGAGCAGTACTTC
TRBJ2-5	TRBD1	NA	TRBV7-9	CASLLTGRQETQYF	TGTGCCAGCTTGTTGACAGGGAGACAAGAGACCCAGTACTTC
TRBJ2-3	NA	few	TRBV6-1	CASSVSYIGVDTQYF	TGTGCCAGCAGTGTCAGTTACATAGGTGTAGATACGCAGTATTTT
TRBJ2-7	TRBD1	many	TRBV27	CASKTGTGNYEQYF	TGTGCCAGCAAAACCGGGACAGGGAACTACGAGCAGTACTTC
TRBJ2-7	TRBD2	many	TRBV7-7	CASSPSPGLGYEQYF	TGTGCTAGCAGCCCTTCACCGGGACTAGGCTACGAGCAGTACTTC
TRBJ2-5	TRBD1	NA	TRBV20-1	CSAQDRDRGVKTQYF	TGCAGTGCTCAAGACCGGGACAGGGGAGTGAAGACCCAGTACTTC
TRBJ2-7	NA	few	TRBV27	CASSLAGTPNEQYF	TGTGCCAGCAGTTTGGCGGGGACGCCTAATGAGCAGTACTTC
TRBJ1-5	TRBD1	many	TRBV29-1	CSVTFGTVNQPQHF	TGCAGCGTCACTTTCGGGACAGTCAATCAGCCCCAGCATTTT
TRBJ2-1	NA	many	TRBV11-2	CASSLSLANEQFF	TGTGCCAGCAGCTTAAGTCTAGCGAATGAGCAGTTCTTC
TRBJ2-1	TRBD2	NA	TRBV4-2	CASSPYSGGGSYNEQFF	TGTGCCAGCAGCCCGTATAGCGGGGGCGGAAGCTACAATGAGCAGTTCTTC
TRBJ1-1	NA	many	TRBV6-1	CASVGGLNTEAFF	TGTGCCAGCGTAGGTGGGTTGAACACTGAAGCTTTCTTT
TRBJ2-2	TRBD2	many	TRBV27	CASSRRGGNRELFF	TGTGCCAGCAGTCGACGGGGGGGGAACCGGGAGCTGTTTTTT
TRBJ2-1	NA	few	TRBV7-2	CASSTSVPRQFF	TGTGCCAGCAGCACCAGTGTCCCACGGCAGTTCTTC
TRBJ2-7	TRBD1	once	TRBV20-1	CSARDLLTGGNQNYEQYF	TGCAGTGCTAGAGATTTGTTAACAGGGGGAAATCAAAACTACGAGCAGTACTTC
TRBJ1-5	TRBD1	many	TRBV2	CASSPGQNSNQPQHF	TGTGCCAGCAGCCCGGGACAGAATAGCAATCAGCCCCAGCATTTT
TRBJ1-4	NA	many	TRBV19	CASTQKGVGEKLFF	TGTGCCAGTACCCAAAAGGGGGTCGGTGAAAAACTGTTTTTT
TRBJ1-4	NA	many	TRBV3-1	CASSQQGSSEKLFF	TGTGCCAGCAGCCAACAGGGGTCGTCTGAAAAACTGTTTTTT
TRBJ1-6	NA	medium-sized	TRBV6-1	CASSVQPPRTSYNSPLHF	TGTGCCAGCAGTGTCCAACCTCCTAGGACCTCCTATAATTCACCCCTCCACTTT
TRBJ2-1	TRBD1	few	TRBV28	CASSLSGTGYNEQFF	TGTGCCAGCAGTCTCTCCGGGACAGGGTACAATGAGCAGTTCTTC
TRBJ1-1	NA	NA	TRBV6-2/TRBV6-3	CASTFTRNGSEAFF	TGTGCCAGCACCTTTACAAGAAACGGCTCCGAAGCTTTCTTT
TRBJ1-2	NA	NA	TRBV5-1	CASSFGSNQGFIYGYTF	TGCGCCAGCAGCTTTGGGAGTAACCAGGGGTTCATCTATGGCTACACCTTC
TRBJ1-3	NA	many	TRBV6-1	CASSEDRLSGNTIYF	TGTGCCAGCAGTGAGGACAGACTCTCTGGAAACACCATATATTTT
TRBJ2-1	NA	few	TRBV12-3/TRBV12-4	CASSFNPRETTGWVF	TGTGCCAGCAGTTTCAACCCTCGGGAGACGACAGGGTGGGTCTTC
TRBJ2-3	TRBD1	many	TRBV7-2	CASRPPGQGSDTQYF	TGTGCCAGCAGACCCCCGGGACAGGGATCAGATACGCAGTATTTT
TRBJ1-2	NA	few	TRBV12-3/TRBV12-4	CASRTHGIRVGYTF	TGTGCCAGCAGAACCCACGGAATCCGGGTAGGCTACACCTTC
TRBJ2-3	TRBD1	many	TRBV3-1	CASSQVARGRNHNTDTQYF	TGTGCCAGCAGCCAAGTGGCCAGGGGGCGTAACCATAACACAGATACGCAGTATTTT
TRBJ2-3	TRBD2	many	TRBV3-1	CASSQGTSPFPPQYF	TGTGCCAGCAGCCAAGGGACTAGCCCCTTTCCCCCGCAGTATTTT
TRBJ1-6	NA	NA	TRBV6-1	CASGMSPYNSPLHF	TGTGCCAGCGGCATGTCGCCCTATAATTCACCCCTCCACTTT
TRBJ2-7	NA	many	TRBV19	CASSITGTSYEQYF	TGTGCCAGTAGTATAACAGGGACCTCCTACGAGCAGTACTTC